The entry below describes one T cell receptor (beta chain). This specimen comes from a study of blood T cells in healthy people across ages. Across the whole study: Capture by template switching was about one barcoded beta molecule per two T cells.

Drawn from each donor were 8.5 to 10 milliliters of peripheral blood. Then a second PCR, running roughly 7 to 11 cycles, was carried out with a sample-barcoded 5' primer and a J-beta primer mix. Researchers report that a template-switch adaptor with 12 random nucleotides tagged each cDNA molecule. TCRdb called the 5' RACE reads again in MiXCR, with one record for every CDR3 protein. The sample consists of 790,000 or so distinct CDR3 sequences, around 50% of them appearing once. Germline CDR1 reads SQVTM; CDR2 reads ANQGSEA. V dropped 3 bases and J dropped 5 bases, with 19 bases sitting between them. The CDR3 is 15 residues long.

This sequence was found in a man aged 35 to 55 in good health. The sample comprised blood. This chain joins TRBV29-1 and TRBJ2-5, with D possibly matching TRBD1 (6 bases). DNA for the CDR3: TGCAGCGTTGAGATGTTACACAGGGCGAGGGAGACCCAGTACTTC. Translating it yields CSVEMLHRARETQYF.